This TCR beta chain is from a study of shared clonotypes between healthy human individuals. Study-level results: Sequencing depth was predicted to influence how clonotypes are shared among donors.

CDR1 is LNHDA, CDR2 SQIVND, per germline (reference sequence). The ends lost 4 bases at V and 6 bases at J; junction bases unmatched: 7. CDR3 length equals 16 residues. For every subset, genomic DNA was evenly distributed across several immunoSEQ plates. Libraries were prepared by immunoSEQ multiplex PCR; TCRdb keeps only in-frame clonotypes and omits some of them. This table has 490,000 or so clones, around 78% appearing once. With respect to this clone: The antigen is undetermined.

HIV-negative, healthy adults without recent acute infections or vaccinations were the donors. This rearrangement joins TRBV19 to TRBJ2-3; 13 nucleotides agree with TRBD2. Sequencing was done on a sample of PBMCs. The TCR originated in a woman in her forties in good health. Some clones in this sample may be carry-over from other donors' samples. In nucleotides, the CDR3 is TGTGCCAGTAGTACCCGAGGGACTAGCGGGATGGATACGCAGTATTTT. Translated: CASSTRGTSGMDTQYF.